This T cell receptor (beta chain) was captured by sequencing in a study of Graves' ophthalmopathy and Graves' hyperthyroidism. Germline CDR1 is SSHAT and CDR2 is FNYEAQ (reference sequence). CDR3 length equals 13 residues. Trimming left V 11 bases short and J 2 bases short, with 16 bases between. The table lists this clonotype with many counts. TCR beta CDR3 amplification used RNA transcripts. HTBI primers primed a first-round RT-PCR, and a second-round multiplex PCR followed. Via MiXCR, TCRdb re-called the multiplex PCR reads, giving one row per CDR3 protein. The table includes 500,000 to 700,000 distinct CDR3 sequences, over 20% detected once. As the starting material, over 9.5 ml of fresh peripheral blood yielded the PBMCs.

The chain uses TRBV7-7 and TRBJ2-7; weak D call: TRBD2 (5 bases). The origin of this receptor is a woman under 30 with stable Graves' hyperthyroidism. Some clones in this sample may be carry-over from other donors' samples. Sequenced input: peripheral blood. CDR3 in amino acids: CASSFGVAYEQYF. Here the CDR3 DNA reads TGTGCCTCCAGCTTCGGGGTGGCCTACGAGCAGTACTTC. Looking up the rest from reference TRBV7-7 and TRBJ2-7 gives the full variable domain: GAGVSQSPRYKVTKRGQDVTLRCDPISSHATLYWYQQALGQGPEFLTYFNYEAQPDKSGLPSDRFSAERPEGSISTLTIQRTEQRDSAMYRCASSFGVAYEQYFGPGTRLTVT.